This is a list of T cell receptor beta chains from one sample in a study of shared clonotypes between healthy human individuals. Assay: immunoSEQ multiplex PCR; the TCRdb copy retains only in-frame clones and omits some. The sample yields about 590,000 clones, about 95% seen once. Sequencing was done on a sample of naive CD8+ T cells sorted from blood. These receptors were taken from a woman in her thirties in good health. The CDR3 runs from the conserved cysteine through the conserved F or W. The D gene is left open where the match is weak. Size is stated for part of the rows, as once, few or many counts, or as a class when the clone is expanded.

v_gene: TRBV6-5
d_gene: NA
j_gene: TRBJ1-1
abundance: NA
CDR3aa: CASSYFEGSNTEAFF
CDR3nt: TGTGCCAGCAGTTACTTTGAGGGCTCGAACACTGAAGCTTTCTTT

v_gene: TRBV11-3
d_gene: NA
j_gene: TRBJ2-7
abundance: NA
CDR3aa: CASSLAQDYEQYF
CDR3nt: TGTGCCAGCAGCTTAGCCCAGGACTACGAGCAGTACTTC

v_gene: TRBV27
d_gene: NA
j_gene: TRBJ2-7
abundance: NA
CDR3aa: CASSSGTPYEQYF
CDR3nt: TGTGCCAGCAGTTCTGGGACTCCCTACGAGCAGTACTTC

v_gene: TRBV28
d_gene: NA
j_gene: TRBJ2-6
abundance: NA
CDR3aa: CASSPLLAMPPSGANVLTF
CDR3nt: TGTGCCAGCAGTCCACTCTTAGCCATGCCCCCCTCTGGGGCCAACGTCCTGACTTTC

v_gene: TRBV11-1
d_gene: NA
j_gene: TRBJ2-7
abundance: NA
CDR3aa: CASSFVSSGYEQYF
CDR3nt: TGTGCCAGCAGCTTCGTGAGTTCGGGCTACGAGCAGTACTTC

v_gene: TRBV6-5
d_gene: TRBD2
j_gene: TRBJ2-1
abundance: NA
CDR3aa: CASSYWTSGGNEQFF
CDR3nt: TGTGCCAGCAGTTATTGGACTAGCGGGGGTAATGAGCAGTTCTTC

v_gene: TRBV7-9
d_gene: NA
j_gene: TRBJ2-7
abundance: NA
CDR3aa: CASSLVQPYEQYF
CDR3nt: TGTGCCAGCAGCTTAGTACAGCCCTACGAGCAGTACTTC

v_gene: TRBV4-1
d_gene: TRBD2
j_gene: TRBJ2-1
abundance: NA
CDR3aa: CASSKTSGTYNEQFF
CDR3nt: TGCGCCAGCAGCAAAACTAGCGGGACCTACAATGAGCAGTTCTTC

v_gene: TRBV27
d_gene: NA
j_gene: TRBJ1-3
abundance: NA
CDR3aa: CASSPGPGSGLNGNTIYF
CDR3nt: TGTGCCAGCAGTCCGGGACCGGGATCTGGGTTAAATGGAAACACCATATATTTT

v_gene: TRBV5-8
d_gene: TRBD1
j_gene: TRBJ1-2
abundance: NA
CDR3aa: CASSFGTGAYGYTF
CDR3nt: TGTGCCAGCAGCTTCGGGACAGGGGCTTATGGCTACACCTTC

v_gene: TRBV27
d_gene: NA
j_gene: TRBJ2-3
abundance: NA
CDR3aa: CASSLSGGFSSTDTQYF
CDR3nt: TGTGCCAGCAGTTTATCGGGGGGCTTTTCTAGCACAGATACGCAGTATTTT

v_gene: TRBV27
d_gene: TRBD1
j_gene: TRBJ2-2
abundance: once
CDR3aa: CASQTGGYTGELFF
CDR3nt: TGTGCCAGCCAAACAGGGGGCTACACCGGGGAGCTGTTTTTT

v_gene: TRBV18
d_gene: NA
j_gene: TRBJ2-7
abundance: NA
CDR3aa: CASSRGVSYEQYF
CDR3nt: TGTGCCAGCTCACGAGGGGTCTCCTACGAGCAGTACTTC

v_gene: TRBV28
d_gene: NA
j_gene: TRBJ1-2
abundance: NA
CDR3aa: CASSFAGAGLGYTF
CDR3nt: TGTGCCAGCAGTTTCGCGGGGGCAGGACTTGGCTACACCTTC

v_gene: TRBV4-1
d_gene: NA
j_gene: TRBJ1-5
abundance: NA
CDR3aa: CASSQERLNQPQHF
CDR3nt: TGCGCCAGCAGCCAAGAGCGTTTGAATCAGCCCCAGCATTTT

v_gene: TRBV27
d_gene: NA
j_gene: TRBJ2-2
abundance: NA
CDR3aa: CASSFVGTGELFF
CDR3nt: TGTGCCAGCAGTTTTGTGGGCACCGGGGAGCTGTTTTTT

v_gene: TRBV11-2
d_gene: TRBD1
j_gene: TRBJ1-2
abundance: NA
CDR3aa: CASSYAGTGEIGYTF
CDR3nt: TGTGCCAGCAGCTACGCCGGGACAGGGGAAATTGGCTACACCTTC

v_gene: TRBV9
d_gene: NA
j_gene: TRBJ1-3
abundance: NA
CDR3aa: CASSGPTGDSGNTIYF
CDR3nt: TGTGCCAGCAGCGGACCTACAGGAGACTCTGGAAACACCATATATTTT

v_gene: TRBV13
d_gene: NA
j_gene: TRBJ2-7
abundance: NA
CDR3aa: CASSLVGTYEQYF
CDR3nt: TGTGCCAGCAGCTTGGTCGGTACCTACGAGCAGTACTTC

v_gene: TRBV7-6
d_gene: TRBD2
j_gene: TRBJ2-5
abundance: NA
CDR3aa: CASSQPTRGLANQYF
CDR3nt: TGTGCCAGCAGCCAACCTACGAGGGGACTAGCGAACCAGTACTTC

v_gene: TRBV15
d_gene: TRBD2
j_gene: TRBJ2-3
abundance: NA
CDR3aa: CATSRAGLAGRDTQYF
CDR3nt: TGTGCCACCAGCAGGGCGGGACTAGCGGGAAGAGATACGCAGTATTTT

v_gene: TRBV19
d_gene: NA
j_gene: TRBJ2-1
abundance: once
CDR3aa: CASSPRTQYNEQFF
CDR3nt: TGTGCCAGTAGTCCCAGGACCCAGTACAATGAGCAGTTCTTC

v_gene: TRBV28
d_gene: TRBD1
j_gene: TRBJ1-5
abundance: once
CDR3aa: CASKTGDLGQPQHF
CDR3nt: TGTGCCAGTAAGACAGGGGATCTAGGACAGCCCCAGCATTTT

v_gene: TRBV28
d_gene: NA
j_gene: TRBJ1-1
abundance: NA
CDR3aa: CASSLRGYVNTEAFF
CDR3nt: TGTGCCAGCAGCCTCCGGGGGTACGTGAACACTGAAGCTTTCTTT

v_gene: TRBV5-6
d_gene: TRBD2
j_gene: TRBJ2-3
abundance: NA
CDR3aa: CASSQEAGAADTQYF
CDR3nt: TGTGCCAGCAGCCAGGAGGCGGGAGCGGCAGATACGCAGTATTTT

v_gene: TRBV28
d_gene: NA
j_gene: TRBJ2-5
abundance: NA
CDR3aa: CASSLVNSGETQYF
CDR3nt: TGTGCCAGCAGTTTGGTCAACAGTGGGGAGACCCAGTACTTC

v_gene: TRBV4-1
d_gene: NA
j_gene: TRBJ1-6
abundance: NA
CDR3aa: CASSQIGGNSPLHF
CDR3nt: TGCGCCAGCAGCCAAATAGGGGGAAATTCACCCCTCCACTTT

v_gene: TRBV5-1
d_gene: NA
j_gene: TRBJ2-2
abundance: NA
CDR3aa: CASSLARGYTGELFF
CDR3nt: TGCGCCAGCAGCTTGGCCCGAGGGTACACCGGGGAGCTGTTTTTT

v_gene: TRBV9
d_gene: TRBD1
j_gene: TRBJ2-1
abundance: NA
CDR3aa: CASSVDRTGDAEQFF
CDR3nt: TGTGCCAGCAGCGTAGATCGGACAGGGGACGCGGAGCAGTTCTTC

v_gene: TRBV13
d_gene: NA
j_gene: TRBJ2-7
abundance: NA
CDR3aa: CASSLGGLAMVYEQYF
CDR3nt: TGTGCCAGCAGCTTAGGTGGGCTAGCGATGGTCTACGAGCAGTACTTC

v_gene: TRBV27
d_gene: TRBD1
j_gene: TRBJ1-5
abundance: NA
CDR3aa: CASSSQGGSNQPQHF
CDR3nt: TGTGCCAGCAGTTCCCAGGGGGGGAGCAATCAGCCCCAGCATTTT

v_gene: TRBV5-1
d_gene: NA
j_gene: TRBJ1-1
abundance: NA
CDR3aa: CASKDYRDTEAFF
CDR3nt: TGCGCCAGCAAGGACTATCGGGACACTGAAGCTTTCTTT

v_gene: TRBV9
d_gene: NA
j_gene: TRBJ1-1
abundance: NA
CDR3aa: CASRKKRGDTEAFF
CDR3nt: TGTGCCAGCAGGAAGAAACGTGGGGACACTGAAGCTTTCTTT

v_gene: TRBV4-1
d_gene: NA
j_gene: TRBJ1-6
abundance: NA
CDR3aa: CASSQDLRTLSPLHF
CDR3nt: TGCGCCAGCAGCCAAGACCTGAGGACATTGTCACCCCTCCACTTT

v_gene: TRBV7-9
d_gene: NA
j_gene: TRBJ2-7
abundance: NA
CDR3aa: CASSLVVGVEQYF
CDR3nt: TGTGCCAGCAGCTTAGTGGTAGGGGTCGAGCAGTACTTC

v_gene: TRBV11-1
d_gene: TRBD1
j_gene: TRBJ2-3
abundance: NA
CDR3aa: CASSLGQGRDTQYF
CDR3nt: TGTGCCAGCAGCCTAGGACAGGGTAGAGATACGCAGTATTTT

v_gene: TRBV5-5
d_gene: NA
j_gene: TRBJ1-4
abundance: NA
CDR3aa: CASSQQVTNEKLFF
CDR3nt: TGTGCCAGCAGCCAGCAAGTGACTAATGAAAAACTGTTTTTT

v_gene: TRBV28
d_gene: TRBD2
j_gene: TRBJ2-7
abundance: NA
CDR3aa: CASSLTPSGTYEQYF
CDR3nt: TGTGCCAGCAGTTTGACACCTAGCGGGACATACGAGCAGTACTTC

v_gene: TRBV10-2
d_gene: TRBD1
j_gene: TRBJ1-1
abundance: NA
CDR3aa: CASSDQGAVWRYEAFF
CDR3nt: TGCGCCAGCAGCGACCAGGGGGCGGTGTGGCGGTATGAAGCTTTCTTT

v_gene: TRBV29-1
d_gene: NA
j_gene: TRBJ2-7
abundance: once
CDR3aa: CSVEYGTYEQYF
CDR3nt: TGCAGCGTTGAGTACGGAACCTACGAGCAGTACTTC

v_gene: TRBV7-8
d_gene: NA
j_gene: TRBJ2-7
abundance: NA
CDR3aa: CASSLERVSYEQYF
CDR3nt: TGTGCCAGCAGCTTAGAGCGTGTCTCCTACGAGCAGTACTTC

v_gene: TRBV9
d_gene: TRBD2
j_gene: TRBJ2-1
abundance: NA
CDR3aa: CASSVAGGADEQFF
CDR3nt: TGTGCCAGCAGCGTAGCGGGGGGGGCCGATGAGCAGTTCTTC

v_gene: TRBV4-1
d_gene: NA
j_gene: TRBJ2-5
abundance: NA
CDR3aa: CASSQDTEETQYF
CDR3nt: TGCGCCAGCAGCCAAGATACGGAGGAGACCCAGTACTTC

v_gene: TRBV6-1
d_gene: TRBD1
j_gene: TRBJ2-1
abundance: NA
CDR3aa: CASRGGTGGSNEQFF
CDR3nt: TGTGCCAGCAGAGGGGGGACAGGGGGTAGCAATGAGCAGTTCTTC

v_gene: TRBV2
d_gene: NA
j_gene: TRBJ1-5
abundance: NA
CDR3aa: CASRPGSNQPQHF
CDR3nt: TGTGCCAGCAGACCGGGTAGCAATCAGCCCCAGCATTTT

v_gene: TRBV10-1
d_gene: NA
j_gene: TRBJ1-2
abundance: NA
CDR3aa: CASSPGGSGYTF
CDR3nt: TGCGCCAGCAGCCCCGGCGGTAGCGGCTACACCTTC

v_gene: TRBV29-1
d_gene: TRBD2
j_gene: TRBJ2-3
abundance: NA
CDR3aa: CSAAGGPHYTDTQYF
CDR3nt: TGCAGCGCAGCGGGAGGGCCTCATTACACAGATACGCAGTATTTT

v_gene: TRBV28
d_gene: NA
j_gene: TRBJ2-7
abundance: NA
CDR3aa: CASWDTGGFEQYF
CDR3nt: TGTGCCAGCTGGGACACGGGCGGGTTCGAGCAGTACTTC

v_gene: TRBV5-6
d_gene: NA
j_gene: TRBJ2-7
abundance: NA
CDR3aa: CASSYSVGWEQYF
CDR3nt: TGTGCCAGCAGCTACTCGGTGGGCTGGGAGCAGTACTTC

v_gene: TRBV27
d_gene: NA
j_gene: TRBJ2-1
abundance: NA
CDR3aa: CASSSATLHKGSSYNEQFF
CDR3nt: TGTGCCAGCAGTTCCGCTACACTTCACAAGGGGAGCTCCTACAATGAGCAGTTCTTC

v_gene: TRBV5-8
d_gene: NA
j_gene: TRBJ2-1
abundance: NA
CDR3aa: CASSLEQGIYNEQFF
CDR3nt: TGTGCCAGCAGCTTGGAACAGGGAATCTACAATGAGCAGTTCTTC

v_gene: TRBV28
d_gene: NA
j_gene: TRBJ1-2
abundance: NA
CDR3aa: CASSFGRLDGYTF
CDR3nt: TGTGCCAGCAGTTTTGGACGATTAGATGGCTACACCTTC

v_gene: TRBV28
d_gene: NA
j_gene: TRBJ1-2
abundance: once
CDR3aa: CASIELTGSYGYTF
CDR3nt: TGTGCCAGCATAGAATTGACAGGATCCTATGGCTACACCTTC

v_gene: TRBV28
d_gene: NA
j_gene: TRBJ2-6
abundance: NA
CDR3aa: CASSGDFEPGANVLTF
CDR3nt: TGTGCCAGCAGTGGGGACTTCGAACCTGGGGCCAACGTCCTGACTTTC

v_gene: TRBV9
d_gene: TRBD2
j_gene: TRBJ2-2
abundance: few
CDR3aa: CASRTSGYTGELFF
CDR3nt: TGTGCCAGCCGGACTAGCGGATACACCGGGGAGCTGTTTTTT

v_gene: TRBV28
d_gene: TRBD2
j_gene: TRBJ2-7
abundance: NA
CDR3aa: CASSLAGGTTGHF
CDR3nt: TGTGCCAGCAGTCTCGCGGGGGGTACGACGGGGCACTTC

v_gene: TRBV27
d_gene: TRBD2
j_gene: TRBJ2-3
abundance: NA
CDR3aa: CASGWGGTQYF
CDR3nt: TGTGCCAGCGGCTGGGGGGGTACGCAGTATTTT

v_gene: TRBV28
d_gene: NA
j_gene: TRBJ2-7
abundance: NA
CDR3aa: CASTFRLDDEQYF
CDR3nt: TGTGCCAGCACTTTCCGACTAGACGACGAGCAGTACTTC

v_gene: TRBV7-8
d_gene: NA
j_gene: TRBJ2-3
abundance: NA
CDR3aa: CASSREGAGETDTQYF
CDR3nt: TGTGCCAGCAGCCGAGAGGGGGCGGGAGAAACAGATACGCAGTATTTT

v_gene: TRBV12-5
d_gene: NA
j_gene: TRBJ2-1
abundance: once
CDR3aa: CASGLATGSYNEQFF
CDR3nt: TGTGCTAGTGGTTTGGCTACAGGGTCCTACAATGAGCAGTTCTTC